A selection of T cell receptor beta chains follows, all from one sample in a study of CD8+ T cells in alopecia areata. Some clones are missing from TCRdb's copy, which holds only in-frame ones; the method was immunoSEQ multiplex PCR. The sample lists some 180,000 clones, approximately 62% seen once, with over 1.5% in the top ten. Sequenced material: CD4+ T cells sorted from blood, taken at week 0. The receptors shown here come from a human donor with alopecia areata. Each CDR3 is given with its conserved first and last residue. A D gene is named only where the DNA matches it firmly. Size values are once, few and many counts, or a class for expanded clones, and some rows have none.

j_call v_call clone_size cdr3_length d_call cdr3_nt cdr3_aa
TRBJ2-1 TRBV2 . 19 TRBD2 TGTGCCAGCAGTGGGCCCGGGACTAGCGGGGCCCCCCTCTACAATGAGCAGTTCTTC CASSGPGTSGAPLYNEQFF
TRBJ2-2 TRBV29-1 once 13 TRBD1 TGCAGCGTATCTAACAGGGGGCTGAGTGAGCTGTTTTTT CSVSNRGLSELFF
TRBJ1-2 TRBV6-5 few 14 . TGTGCCAGCAGTCTCCATGGTGGAAACTATGGCTACACCTTC CASSLHGGNYGYTF
TRBJ1-1 TRBV30 once 12 . TGTGCCTGGAGTGCCATGGACACTGAAGCTTTCTTT CAWSAMDTEAFF
TRBJ1-2 TRBV30 once 10 . TGTGCCTGGAAACAGGCAAGCTACACCTTC CAWKQASYTF
TRBJ1-4 TRBV30 . 14 . TGTGCCTGGAGTGTACGAGGACAGAATGAAAAACTGTTTTTT CAWSVRGQNEKLFF
TRBJ2-7 TRBV9 few 13 . TGTGCCAGCAGCCCAGGCAGATCCTACGAGCAGTACTTC CASSPGRSYEQYF
TRBJ2-3 TRBV29-1 few 12 . TGCAGCGTTGTACCCTCGACAGATACGCAGTATTTT CSVVPSTDTQYF
TRBJ2-6 TRBV29-1 . 14 . TGCAGCGTTGCGGAGGTAGCTGGGGCCAACGTCCTGACTTTC CSVAEVAGANVLTF
TRBJ2-7 TRBV5-1 . 13 TRBD1 TGCGCCAGCAGTGTCGGGACAGGCTACGAGCAGTACTTC CASSVGTGYEQYF
TRBJ2-7 TRBV30 . 14 TRBD1 TGTGCCTGGAGACAGGGGGTAAAGTCCTACGAGCAGTACTTC CAWRQGVKSYEQYF
TRBJ2-6 TRBV29-1 . 11 . TGCAGCGTTGTTTCGAGGGACGTCCTGACTTTC CSVVSRDVLTF
TRBJ2-5 TRBV6-5 . 14 . TGTGCCAGCAGCTCAACCAATTCCCCGGGGACCCAGTACTTC CASSSTNSPGTQYF
TRBJ2-3 TRBV6-4 . 16 TRBD2 TGTGCCAGCAGTGACAGGGCGGGGGGCAGCACAGATACGCAGTATTTT CASSDRAGGSTDTQYF
TRBJ2-5 TRBV7-2 . 11 . TGTGCCAGCAGCCCACAAGAGACCCAGTACTTC CASSPQETQYF
TRBJ2-2 TRBV10-3 . 13 . TGTGCCATCAGTGGCAGTGACACCGGGGAGCTGTTTTTT CAISGSDTGELFF
TRBJ2-3 TRBV11-2 . 15 . TGTGCCAGCAGACCACCGGGGGCTGGCACAGATACGCAGTATTTT CASRPPGAGTDTQYF
TRBJ2-3 TRBV4-3 . 16 TRBD2 TGCGCCAGCAGCCCCGGGACTAGCGGGGGATTAGATACGCAGTATTTT CASSPGTSGGLDTQYF
TRBJ2-3 TRBV15 . 12 . TGTGCCACCAGCAGAGACGTGGATACGCAGTATTTT CATSRDVDTQYF
TRBJ2-6 TRBV29-1 . 13 . TGCAGCGCCATGCCCTCTGGGGCCAACGTCCTGACTTTC CSAMPSGANVLTF
TRBJ1-1 TRBV29-1 . 13 . TGCAGCGTATCCGAAGACCCGGACACTGAAGCTTTCTTT CSVSEDPDTEAFF
TRBJ2-3 TRBV10-3 few 13 . TGTGCCATCACCAGGACAGAAAGAGACGCGCAGTATTTT CAITRTERDAQYF
TRBJ2-7 TRBV29-1 . 14 . TGCAGCGTTGCCGGTCGGCAGGGAAACTACGAGCAGTACTTC CSVAGRQGNYEQYF
TRBJ2-1 TRBV2 few 13 . TGTGCCAGCCTGGGGATATCCTACAATGAGCAGTTCTTC CASLGISYNEQFF
TRBJ1-1 TRBV5-6 . 14 . TGTGCCAGCAGCAGGGACGTCATGAACACTGAAGCTTTCTTT CASSRDVMNTEAFF
TRBJ2-2 TRBV5-1 few 16 . TGCGCCAGCAGCTTGGCTGTGGGGGCGAACACCGGGGAGCTGTTTTTT CASSLAVGANTGELFF
TRBJ1-1 TRBV7-2 . 14 . TGTGCCAGCAGCTTACGGACGGGGAACACTGAAGCTTTCTTT CASSLRTGNTEAFF
TRBJ2-7 TRBV7-3 . 13 . TGTGCCAGCAGCTTTACTGAGATCTACGAGCAGTACTTC CASSFTEIYEQYF
TRBJ2-1 TRBV2 . 11 . TGTGCCAGCAAGTCGAGCAATGAGCAGTTCTTC CASKSSNEQFF
TRBJ1-6 TRBV7-8 few 14 . TGTGCCAGCAAGGCCAGGGAGGGTAATTCACCCCTCCACTTT CASKAREGNSPLHF
TRBJ1-6 TRBV7-2 . 16 TRBD1 TGTGCCAGCAGCTCTAGATACAGGGGTGGGAATTCACCCCTCCACTTT CASSSRYRGGNSPLHF
TRBJ1-1 TRBV30 . 14 . TGTGCCTGGAGTGTACCAGGGACGAACACTGAAGCTTTCTTT CAWSVPGTNTEAFF
TRBJ1-2 TRBV30 . 11 . TGTGCCTTAACAGGGAACTATGGCTACACCTTC CALTGNYGYTF
TRBJ1-6 TRBV11-2 . 14 . TGTGCCAGCAGCCGCTTAGACAGTTATTCACCCCTCCACTTT CASSRLDSYSPLHF
TRBJ1-1 TRBV10-3 . 13 . TGTGCCATCAGTGAGTCAGGAATGCTGTCAGCTTTCTTT CAISESGMLSAFF
TRBJ1-2 TRBV29-1 . 13 . TGCAGCTCTTCCCGGGGGCCGAACTATGGCTACACCTTC CSSSRGPNYGYTF
TRBJ2-2 TRBV7-9 many 15 . TGTGCCAGCACCCCGCGAGCGGTAAACACCGGGGAGCTGTTTTTT CASTPRAVNTGELFF
TRBJ2-1 TRBV4-2 . 15 TRBD2 TGTGCCAGCAGCCAAGGAGCTAGCGGGGACAATGAGCAGTTCTTC CASSQGASGDNEQFF
TRBJ1-1 TRBV29-1 . 16 TRBD1 TGCAGCGTTGATGGGACAGGGGGAAGGATGAACACTGAAGCTTTCTTT CSVDGTGGRMNTEAFF
TRBJ1-1 TRBV5-1 . 14 . TGCGCCAGCAGCAGACTCGGGCAGAACACTGAAGCTTTCTTT CASSRLGQNTEAFF
TRBJ2-3 TRBV4-3 . 13 . TGCGCCAGCAGGAACGGTAACACAGATACGCAGTATTTT CASRNGNTDTQYF
TRBJ2-5 TRBV30 . 13 . TGTGCCTGGAGTGCGGGGGGCTCGGGGACCCAGTACTTC CAWSAGGSGTQYF
TRBJ2-1 TRBV6-6 few 13 . TGTGCCAGCAGCCGGATAGGAGGGAATGAGCAGTTCTTC CASSRIGGNEQFF
TRBJ2-1 TRBV4-3 . 15 . TGCGCCAGCAGCCAAGATGTTAGCCCCTACAATGAGCAGTTCTTC CASSQDVSPYNEQFF
TRBJ1-1 TRBV12-5 . 13 . TGTGCTAGTGGACCGGACCTGAACACTGAAGCTTTCTTT CASGPDLNTEAFF
TRBJ1-2 TRBV30 . 10 . TGTGCCTGGAGTGCGGTTGGCTACACCTTC CAWSAVGYTF
TRBJ2-5 TRBV11-2 few 13 . TGTGCCAGCAGCTTCGGCCCCAAAGAGACCCAGTACTTC CASSFGPKETQYF
TRBJ2-7 TRBV7-2 few 15 . TGTGCCAGCAGCTTTTCAGCAGATACCTTCTACGAGCAGTACTTC CASSFSADTFYEQYF
TRBJ2-5 TRBV10-2 . 14 TRBD1 TGCGCCAGCACGGAGGGACAGGGGGTAGAGACCCAGTACTTC CASTEGQGVETQYF
TRBJ1-2 TRBV6-1 . 13 . TGTGCCAGCAGTGAAGGTCGGCGGGAGGGCTACACCTTC CASSEGRREGYTF
TRBJ2-7 TRBV30 few 14 TRBD1 TGTGCCTGGAGTGTATTGGGACAGACCTACGAGCAGTACTTC CAWSVLGQTYEQYF
TRBJ2-3 TRBV29-1 . 13 TRBD2 TGCAGCGTTGCCCGACTAGCAGCAGATACGCAGTATTTT CSVARLAADTQYF
TRBJ2-1 TRBV5-6 . 16 TRBD2 TGTGCCAGCAGCTCCCTTCTAGCGGACTCTCGGGGTGAGCAGTTCTTC CASSSLLADSRGEQFF
TRBJ1-2 TRBV30 . 13 . TGTGCCTGGAGGGGACTCCGTAACTATGGCTACACCTTC CAWRGLRNYGYTF
TRBJ1-4 TRBV29-1 . 13 . TGCAGCGGGGCAGGGAGATTAGGAGAAAAACTGTTTTTT CSGAGRLGEKLFF
TRBJ2-5 TRBV11-2 . 15 . TGTGCCAGCAGCTCTCCCTCCGGGCCATCATGGACCCAGTACTTC CASSSPSGPSWTQYF
TRBJ1-5 TRBV5-6 once 13 . TGTGCCAGCAGTTTAGGGGATAATCAGCCCCAGCATTTT CASSLGDNQPQHF
TRBJ2-7 TRBV28 few 16 TRBD1 TGTGCCAGCACCATCCCAACCGGGACAGGTTCCTACGAGCAGTACTTC CASTIPTGTGSYEQYF
TRBJ1-1 TRBV29-1 . 13 . TGCAGCGTTGATCGCGGCGGGAACACTGAAGCTTTCTTT CSVDRGGNTEAFF